This TCR beta chain derives from a study of T cells in Graves' hyperthyroidism and ophthalmopathy. Points from the study as a whole: Blood also held most thyroid clonotypes expanded beyond 0.001. From stable hyperthyroidism, ophthalmopathy was separated by a 13 V-J model.

This clonotype was found many times. No antigen is known for it. The CDR3 spans 13 residues. The V gene's germline CDR1 is SGHVS and CDR2 FNYEAQ. Trimming removed 1 base from V and 6 bases from J; junction bases left unmatched: 0. The investigators amplified TCR beta CDR3 regions from RNA transcripts. First-round RT-PCR targeting the TCR CDR3 was performed with the HTBI primer set. From the multiplex PCR reads, TCRdb called clonotypes with MiXCR, one entry per CDR3 protein. The sample includes approximately 720,000 distinct CDR3 sequences, roughly 20% of them seen just once. Patients showing uncontrolled infection, other autoimmune disease, pregnancy or lactation were ineligible. Fresh peripheral blood, approximately 10 ml, was the source of the PBMCs.

The chain carries TRBV7-6 and TRBJ2-3; 8 nucleotides align to TRBD1. Sequencing used blood. The sequence came from a woman aged 45 to 65 with Graves' hyperthyroidism that later progressed to Graves' ophthalmopathy. In DNA, the CDR3 is TGTGCCAGCAGCTTAGGGACAGGGGATACGCAGTATTTT. Protein: CASSLGTGDTQYF.